This entry describes one T cell receptor beta chain. CDR1 SGHTA and CDR2 FQGTGA come from the germline V gene. The CDR3 totals 15 residues. V gave up 3 bases and J gave up 0 bases, with 11 bases separating them. The sample comes from a study of blood T cell repertoires in COVID-19. Study context: Specimens from acute and convalescent COVID-19 originated in the United States, Italy and Spain. Sources were T cells, B-cell-depleted T cells, or PBMCs; the material itself was cDNA or gDNA.

Original processing methods: Nucleated cell number was recorded as an estimate derived from reference gene primer amplification. TCRdb keeps only in-frame clones here, not all; method: immunoSEQ multiplex PCR. V, J and clone size were drawn from that table, and D and trimming were deduced from the DNA. The sample yields 300,000 to 400,000 clones, roughly 85% seen once. The specimen sequenced was peripheral blood. The genes are TRBV7-3 and TRBJ1-1; TRBD1 is a possible D gene (5 bases). The TCR sequence derives from a human donor in a cohort sampled during active COVID-19. The DNA of the CDR3 is TGTGCCAGCAGCTTGTCCAGGGATATGAACACTGAAGCTTTCTTT. Its translation: CASSLSRDMNTEAFF.